This T cell receptor beta chain was identified in a study of glioma-infiltrating T cells. V was cut by 2 bases and J by 1 base, with 8 bases left in between. The CDR3 totals 15 residues. Germline V gives CDR1 MDHEN, CDR2 SYDVKM. TCR alpha and beta CDR3 regions were amplified from RNA using iRepertoire nested multiplex PCR. Input was 100-400 ng of tissue mRNA or PBMC total RNA. One entry per CDR3 protein, called by TCRdb with MiXCR from the multiplex PCR reads. The sample consists of 400,000 or so distinct CDR3 sequences, 41% of them appearing once. This clonotype has only a few counts. The sequence derives from a human donor with low-grade glioma or glioblastoma, undergoing nonglioma brain surgery, or in good health (not recorded which). The specimen sequenced was glioma tissue, nonneoplastic brain tissue, or PBMCs (not recorded which). The chain is built from TRBV28 and TRBJ2-2, with D uncertain. The CDR3 region is CASSLRRRNTGELFF. In DNA form, the CDR3 reads TGTGCCAGCAGTTTACGGCGAAGGAACACCGGGGAGCTGTTTTTT.